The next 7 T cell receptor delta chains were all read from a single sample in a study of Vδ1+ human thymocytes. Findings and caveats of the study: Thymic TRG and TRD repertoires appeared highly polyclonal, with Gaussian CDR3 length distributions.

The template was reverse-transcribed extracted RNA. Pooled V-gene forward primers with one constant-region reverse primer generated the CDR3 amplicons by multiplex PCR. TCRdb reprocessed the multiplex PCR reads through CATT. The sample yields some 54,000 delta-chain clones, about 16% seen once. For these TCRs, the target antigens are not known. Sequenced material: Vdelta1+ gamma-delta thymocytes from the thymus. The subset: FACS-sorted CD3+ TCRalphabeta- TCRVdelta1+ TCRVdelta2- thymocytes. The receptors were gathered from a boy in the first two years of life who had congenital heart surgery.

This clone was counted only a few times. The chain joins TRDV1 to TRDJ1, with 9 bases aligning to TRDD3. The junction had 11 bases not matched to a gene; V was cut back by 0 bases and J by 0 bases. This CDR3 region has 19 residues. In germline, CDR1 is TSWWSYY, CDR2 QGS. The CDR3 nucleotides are TGTGCTCTTGGGGAACTAGTGGGGGGATACCTCACGTACACCGATAAACTCATCTTT. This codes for CALGELVGGYLTYTDKLIF.

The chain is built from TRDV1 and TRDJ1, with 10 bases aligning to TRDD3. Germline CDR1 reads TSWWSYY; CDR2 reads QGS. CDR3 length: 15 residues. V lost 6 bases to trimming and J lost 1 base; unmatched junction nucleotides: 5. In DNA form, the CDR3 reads TGTGCTCTTGGAGAAAACTGGGGGATCACCGATAAACTCATCTTT. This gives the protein CALGENWGITDKLIF.

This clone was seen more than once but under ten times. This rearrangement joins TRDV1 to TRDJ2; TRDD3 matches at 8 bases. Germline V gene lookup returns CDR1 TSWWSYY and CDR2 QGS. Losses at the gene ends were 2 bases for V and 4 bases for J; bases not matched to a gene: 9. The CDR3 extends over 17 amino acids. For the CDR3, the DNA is TGTGCTCTTGGGGAAGGAGGTACTGGGGGGCGGACAGCACAACTCTTCTTT. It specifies CALGEGGTGGRTAQLFF.

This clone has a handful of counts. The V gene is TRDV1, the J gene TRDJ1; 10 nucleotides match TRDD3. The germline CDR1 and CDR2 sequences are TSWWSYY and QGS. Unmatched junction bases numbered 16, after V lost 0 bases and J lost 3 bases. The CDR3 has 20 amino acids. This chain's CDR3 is CALGELVHSRGIREPDKLIF. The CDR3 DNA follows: TGTGCTCTTGGGGAACTCGTCCACTCCCGGGGGATACGCGAACCCGATAAACTCATCTTT.

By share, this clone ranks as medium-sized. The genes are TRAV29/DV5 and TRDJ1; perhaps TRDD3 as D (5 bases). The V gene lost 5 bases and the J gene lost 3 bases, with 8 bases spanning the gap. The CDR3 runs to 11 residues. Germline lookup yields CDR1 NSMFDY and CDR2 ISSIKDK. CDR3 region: CAATGADKLIF. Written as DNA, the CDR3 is TGTGCAGCTACGGGGGCCGATAAACTCATCTTT.

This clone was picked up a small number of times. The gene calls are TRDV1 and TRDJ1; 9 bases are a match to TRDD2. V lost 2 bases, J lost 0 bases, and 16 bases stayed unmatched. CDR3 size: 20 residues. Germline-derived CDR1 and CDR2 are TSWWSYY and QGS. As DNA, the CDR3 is TGTGCTCTTGGGGAATTTCCTTCCTACAATGATGGGGAGAACACCGATAAACTCATCTTT. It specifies CALGEFPSYNDGENTDKLIF.

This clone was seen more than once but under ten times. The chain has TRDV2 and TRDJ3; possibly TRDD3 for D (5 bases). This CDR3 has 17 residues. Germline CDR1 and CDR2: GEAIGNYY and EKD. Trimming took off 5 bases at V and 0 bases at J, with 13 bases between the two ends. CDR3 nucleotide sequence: TGTGCCTGTGCGAGTAGGGGGGGCTCCTGGGACACCCGACAGATGTTTTTC. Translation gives CACASRGGSWDTRQMFF.